The sequence of this T cell receptor (beta chain) was determined in a study of blood T cell repertoires in COVID-19. Using immunoSEQ multiplex PCR, the repertoire was profiled, and TCRdb retains in-frame clones only, with some absent. Among about 300,000 clones listed, 88% were seen once. Germline V gene lookup returns CDR1 SNHLY and CDR2 FYNNEI. This CDR3 comprises 15 residues. The V and J ends lost 4 bases and 1 base, in that order; junction bases with no gene match: 5. V is TRBV2 and J is TRBJ1-1, with TRBD1 matching over 8 bases. Sequencing was carried out using peripheral blood. The sequence derives from a woman in her twenties or thirties who had recovered from COVID-19. CDR3 amino acids: CASSGQGNSNTEAFF. In DNA, the CDR3 is TGTGCCAGCAGTGGACAGGGGAACTCGAACACTGAAGCTTTCTTT.